This passage covers 5 T cell receptor beta chains from one sample sequenced in a study of T cells in Graves' hyperthyroidism and ophthalmopathy. Template material for amplifying TCR beta CDR3 regions consisted of RNA transcripts. The TCR CDR3 first-round RT-PCR relied on the HTBI primer set. MiXCR, run by TCRdb on the multiplex PCR reads, gives a single entry per CDR3 protein. The table shows fewer than 650,000 distinct CDR3 sequences, with 40% to 50% occurring only once. The sequenced material came from peripheral blood or thyroid tissue (not recorded which). Receptors were obtained from an adult woman with Graves' disease, either hyperthyroidism or ophthalmopathy (not recorded which).

In its sample, this clonotype was seen many times. The chain joins TRBV7-9 to TRBJ1-1; perhaps TRBD1 as D (6 bases). V lost 1 base and J 1 base, leaving 16 bases between the germline ends. The CDR3 covers 17 residues. From germline, CDR1 is SEHNR and CDR2 FQNEAQ (reference sequence). The CDR3 loop is CASSLVEGGGWNTEAFF. CDR3 DNA sequence: TGTGCCAGCAGCTTAGTAGAGGGGGGGGGTTGGAACACTGAAGCTTTCTTT.

The chain has TRBV28 and TRBJ1-2, with a tentative D call TRBD1 (5 bases). This CDR3 spans 14 amino acids. From germline, CDR1 is MDHEN and CDR2 SYDVKM. Trimming pared 2 bases from V and 0 bases from J, leaving 7 bases between. For the CDR3, the DNA is TGTGCCAGCAGTTTACAGGGAACTAACTATGGCTACACCTTC. Its translation is CASSLQGTNYGYTF.

This clonotype was recorded at least ten times. This chain joins TRBV27 and TRBJ2-6; no definite D call. Per germline, CDR1 MNHEY and CDR2 SMNVEV (reference sequence). The CDR3 has 14 residues. Deletions cut 7 bases from V and 0 bases from J, with 7 bases between. CDR3 amino acids: CASTSFSGANVLTF. CDR3 sequence (DNA): TGTGCCAGCACCTCCTTCTCTGGGGCCAACGTCCTGACTTTC.

In this sample, this clonotype turned up many times. This chain connects TRBV4-2 to TRBJ2-7; weak D call: TRBD2 (6 bases). The germline V gene has CDR1 LGHNA and CDR2 YNFKEQ. Trimming took off 4 bases at V and 2 bases at J, with 15 bases between the two ends. The CDR3 runs 15 residues. Here the CDR3 DNA reads TGTGCCAGCAGCCCAAGATTGCGGGGTACCTACGAGCAGTACTTC. This codes for CASSPRLRGTYEQYF.

This clonotype was seen more than once but under ten times. CDR3 loop: CASSQERRGELFF. The CDR3, as DNA: TGTGCCAGCAGCCAAGAAAGGCGCGGGGAGCTGTTTTTT. The rearrangement uses TRBV14 and TRBJ2-2; D remains ambiguous. V was pared by 0 bases and J by 7 bases, with 6 bases between. Germline CDR1 is SGHDN and CDR2 is FVKESK. The CDR3 has 13 residues. Combining the CDR3 with reference TRBV14 and TRBJ2-2 gives the whole variable domain EAGVTQFPSHSVIEKGQTVTLRCDPISGHDNLYWYRRVMGKEIKFLLHFVKESKQDESGMPNNRFLAERTGGTYSTLKVQPAELEDSGVYFCASSQERRGELFFGEGSRLTVL.